This T cell receptor beta chain emerged from a study of T cell repertoires in cytomegalovirus infection. On the study more broadly: Public TCR beta signatures were indicative of both CMV infection and a matching HLA type. Study outcomes and limitations: Carriers of CMV and the relevant HLA type were discriminated by public TCR beta frequency. Across the ex vivo response, the dominant clonotypes were HLA-C-restricted CMV-specific TCR beta clonotypes.

Points on this clonotype: Its specificity is unknown.

MiXCR was run by TCRdb on the reads, yielding one entry per CDR3 protein. This sample has about 360,000 distinct CDR3 sequences, with around 18% found just once. This CDR3 region has 14 residues. Germline CDR1 and CDR2: SGHVS and FNYEAQ. The V gene lost 2 bases and the J gene lost 8 bases, with 13 bases spanning the gap. The chain uses TRBV7-6 and TRBJ2-1; D unresolved. Sequenced input: PBMCs. The sequence came from a human donor in good health (CMV status not recorded). Some clones in this sample may be carry-over from other donors' samples. CDR3 in amino acids: CASSLFGPSDEQFF. The DNA of the CDR3 is TGTGCCAGCAGCTTATTTGGCCCCTCGGATGAGCAGTTCTTC.